These 10 T cell receptor beta chains were all obtained from the same sample, sequenced in a study of cytomegalovirus exposure and HLA in healthy donors. PCR was performed using 60 Vbeta and 13 Jbeta primers. Sequenced by immunoSEQ multiplex PCR; TCRdb stores in-frame clones only, minus some. This table has 200,000 to 250,000 clones, approximately 78% appearing once. Sequenced material: PBMCs. These receptors originate from a man aged 25-40 years in good health and CMV-seronegative.

This rearrangement joins TRBV2 to TRBJ1-2; TRBD1 matches at 7 bases. CDR1 and CDR2 from the germline V gene are SNHLY and FYNNEI. J was trimmed by 4 bases and V by 4 bases; bases with no gene match: 9. CDR3 size: 15 residues. CDR3 coding DNA: TGTGCCAGCAGTGTAGAGTCAGGGGGAGGCTATGGCTACACCTTC. The encoded protein is CASSVESGGGYGYTF.

Worth noting for this clone: The junction differs from germline at one of its ends, possibly a read error. The chain couples TRBV7-9 to TRBJ2-6; possibly TRBD1 for D (6 bases). This CDR3 contains 14 residues. Per the germline V gene, CDR1 is SEHNR and CDR2 is FQNEAQ (reference sequence). CDR3 residues: CASRTGSGASVLTF. The CDR3 DNA is TGTGCCAGCAGAACAGGGTCTGGGGCCAGCGTCCTGACTTTC.

The rearrangement joins TRBV6-1 to TRBJ2-7; D unclear. The CDR3 covers 15 residues. Germline assignment: CDR1 MNHNS and CDR2 SASEGT. Trimming removed 5 bases from V and 2 bases from J, with 16 bases in between. In DNA, the CDR3 is TGTGCCAGCAGTCACCGACACTCTCCACCCTACGAGCAGTACTTC. It translates to CASSHRHSPPYEQYF.

The J gene is TRBJ1-2, the V gene TRBV7-3; no clear D gene. Germline V CDR1 and CDR2: SGHTA, FQGTGA. The germline V and J ends were trimmed by 5 bases and 8 bases, with 18 bases remaining between them. The CDR3 spans 14 residues. DNA for the CDR3: TGTGCCAGCAGCGCGGGTTGGGGAACGGGAGGCTACACCTTC. It is translated as CASSAGWGTGGYTF.

The J gene is TRBJ2-2, the V gene TRBV7-8; perhaps TRBD2 as D (6 bases). The CDR3 is made up of 13 amino acids. V was trimmed by 5 bases and J by 9 bases, leaving 13 bases between them. Germline V lookup: CDR1 SGHVS, CDR2 FQNEAQ. This CDR3 is CASSSVRERELFF. The CDR3 nucleotides read TGTGCCAGCAGCAGCGTGCGGGAAAGGGAGCTGTTTTTT. The entire variable domain, with the rest obtained from reference TRBV7-8 and TRBJ2-2, is as follows: GAGVSQSPRYKVAKRGQDVALRCDPISGHVSLFWYQQALGQGPEFLTYFQNEAQLDKSGLPSDRFFAERPEGSVSTLKIQRTQQEDSAVYLCASSSVRERELFFGEGSRLTVL.

The J gene is TRBJ1-4, the V gene TRBV6-1, with D tentatively TRBD1 (6 bases). The V end was cut by 4 bases, the J end by 6 bases, with 12 bases between. Germline V lookup: CDR1 MNHNS, CDR2 SASEGT. This CDR3 contains 14 residues. In DNA, the CDR3 is TGTGCCAGCAGTGCGGGGGGGGCGGATGAAAAACTGTTTTTT. It translates to CASSAGGADEKLFF.

The chain carries TRBV9 and TRBJ2-1; no clear D. Trimming pared 0 bases from V and 8 bases from J, leaving 9 bases between. The CDR3 runs to 13 residues. Germline CDR1 SGDLS, CDR2 YYNGEE. This CDR3 reads CASSVAPDYEQFF. Written as DNA, the CDR3 is TGTGCCAGCAGCGTAGCCCCAGACTATGAGCAGTTCTTC. The full variable domain, its missing parts supplied by reference TRBV9 and TRBJ2-1, is DSGVTQTPKHLITATGQRVTLRCSPRSGDLSVYWYQQSLDQGLQFLIQYYNGEERAKGNILERFSAQQFPDLHSELNLSSLELGDSALYFCASSVAPDYEQFFGPGTRLTVL.

CDR3: CATSRPSGQGAYGEAFF. The CDR3 DNA reads as TGTGCCACCAGCAGACCCTCGGGACAGGGGGCGTACGGTGAAGCTTTCTTT. V gene TRBV15 combines with J gene TRBJ1-1; 12 nucleotides match TRBD1. The V gene end was trimmed by 2 bases and the J gene end by 7 bases; junction bases not matched to a gene: 11. The CDR3 is made up of 17 amino acids. Per germline, CDR1 LNHNV and CDR2 YYDKDF (reference sequence). The full variable domain, its missing parts supplied by reference TRBV15 and TRBJ1-1, is DAMVIQNPRYQVTQFGKPVTLSCSQTLNHNVMYWYQQKSSQAPKLLFHYYDKDFNNEADTPDNFQSRRPNTSFCFLDIRSPGLGDTAMYLCATSRPSGQGAYGEAFFGQGTRLTVV.

The chain recombines TRBV9 with TRBJ2-5; 13 bases match TRBD2. The CDR3 has 16 amino acids. The trim removed 4 bases at V and 4 bases at J, leaving 7 bases unmatched. Germline lookup yields CDR1 SGDLS and CDR2 YYNGEE. CDR3: CASSPTGLAGPETQYF. DNA of the CDR3: TGTGCCAGCAGCCCTACGGGACTAGCGGGGCCAGAGACCCAGTACTTC.

This clone was picked up one time. The rearrangement joins TRBV6-5 to TRBJ2-5; 8 positions match TRBD1. The J call is doubtful: the DNA matches TRBJ2-7 better. Per the germline V gene, CDR1 is MNHEY and CDR2 is SVGAGI. CDR3 length: 13 residues. CDR3 sequence: CASRSDRGGEQYF. The CDR3 DNA is TGTGCCAGCAGGTCCGACAGGGGAGGCGAGCAGTACTTC.